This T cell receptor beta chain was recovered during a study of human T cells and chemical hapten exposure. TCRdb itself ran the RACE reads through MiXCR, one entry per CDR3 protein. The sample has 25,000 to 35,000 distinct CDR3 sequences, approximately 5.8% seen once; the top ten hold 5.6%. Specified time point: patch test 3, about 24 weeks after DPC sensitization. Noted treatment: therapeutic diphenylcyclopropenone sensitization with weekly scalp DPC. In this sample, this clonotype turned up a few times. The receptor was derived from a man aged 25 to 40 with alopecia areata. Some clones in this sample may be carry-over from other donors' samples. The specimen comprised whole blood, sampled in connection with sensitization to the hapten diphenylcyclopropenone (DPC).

The CDR3: CASSLGQVFEQYF. CDR3 coding DNA: TGTGCCAGCAGCCTGGGACAGGTCTTCGAGCAGTACTTC. The gene calls are TRBV27 and TRBJ2-7; TRBD1 aligns across 8 bases. Per the germline V gene, CDR1 is MNHEY and CDR2 is SMNVEV (reference sequence). This CDR3 is 13 amino acids long. Losses at the gene ends were 6 bases for V and 6 bases for J; bases not matched to a gene: 7.